The 6 T cell receptor beta chains given below trace back to one sample, sequenced in a study of T cell responses to AZD1222 COVID-19 vaccine. TCRdb keeps only in-frame clones here, not all; method: immunoSEQ multiplex PCR. Here the sample spans roughly 140,000 clones, roughly 90% being singletons. Sample: peripheral blood, taken 28 days after the second AZD1222 dose. The receptors derive from an adult who received the AZD1222 COVID-19 vaccine.

This chain joins TRBV19 and TRBJ2-7; the match to TRBD1 covers 8 bases. In germline, CDR1 is LNHDA, CDR2 SQIVND (reference sequence). V was pared by 2 bases and J by 3 bases, with 6 bases of the junction left unmatched. The CDR3 extends over 15 amino acids. In nucleotides, the CDR3 is TGTGCCAGTAGTATATCCGGGACAGGACTCTACGAGCAGTACTTC. As protein: CASSISGTGLYEQYF.

As to this clone: The same CDR3 can be traced to other DNA sequences in this sample. This chain joins TRBV27 and TRBJ1-5, with 7 bases fitting TRBD1. CDR3 length: 14 amino acids. From germline, CDR1 is MNHEY and CDR2 SMNVEV (reference sequence). V lost 5 bases and J lost 4; bases outside the gene matches: 5. Written as DNA, the CDR3 is TGTGCCAGCAGTCTCGGGACAGTAAATCAGCCCCAGCATTTT. It is translated as CASSLGTVNQPQHF.

The chain employs TRBV3-1 (or the pseudogene TRBV3-2) and TRBJ2-7, with D uncertain. The CDR3 runs to 14 residues. The germline V gene encodes CDR1 LGHDT and CDR2 YNNKEL (reference sequence). Trimming cost V 4 bases and J 2 bases, with 12 bases left between them. CDR3 loop: CASSPFEYAYEQYF. The CDR3 region has the DNA TGTGCCAGCAGCCCCTTCGAGTACGCCTACGAGCAGTACTTC.

The chain employs TRBV27 and TRBJ2-2, with 7 bases identical to TRBD1. The trim removed 0 bases at V and 8 bases at J, leaving 3 bases unmatched. Per the germline V gene, CDR1 is MNHEY and CDR2 is SMNVEV (reference sequence). The CDR3 extends over 14 amino acids. The CDR3 reads CASSLSGGRGELFF. Written as DNA, the CDR3 is TGTGCCAGCAGTTTATCAGGGGGCCGGGGGGAGCTGTTTTTT.

This sequence joins TRBV6-6 and TRBJ2-2, with 10 bases aligning to TRBD1. CDR1 MNHNY and CDR2 SVGAGI come from the germline V gene (reference sequence). V shed 1 base, J shed 2 bases, and the junction held 1 base outside the gene matches. The CDR3 length is 16 residues. For the CDR3, the DNA is TGTGCCAGCAGTTACTGGGACAGGGGAAACACCGGGGAGCTGTTTTTT. It codes for CASSYWDRGNTGELFF.

Comments on this clone: Possible read error: a much larger clone is one base away. The rearrangement uses TRBV5-1 and TRBJ1-5; possibly TRBD1 for D (5 bases). Per germline, CDR1 SGHRS and CDR2 YFSETQ. Trimming pared 0 bases from V and 5 bases from J, leaving 6 bases between. This CDR3 is built from 13 residues. The CDR3 coding sequence is TGCGCCAGCAGCTTGGCGGGGGATCAGCCCCAGCATTTT. It specifies CASSLAGDQPQHF.